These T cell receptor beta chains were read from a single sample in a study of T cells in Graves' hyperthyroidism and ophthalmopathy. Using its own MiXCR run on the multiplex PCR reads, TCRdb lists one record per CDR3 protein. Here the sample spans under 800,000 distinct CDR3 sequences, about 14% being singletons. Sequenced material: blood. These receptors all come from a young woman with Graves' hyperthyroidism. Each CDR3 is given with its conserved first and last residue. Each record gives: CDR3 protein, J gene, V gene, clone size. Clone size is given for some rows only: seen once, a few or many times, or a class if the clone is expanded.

CASSVAVRSYEQYF | TRBJ2-7 | TRBV2 | many
CASSRGTGGDRNTEAFF | TRBJ1-1 | TRBV4-3 | few
CASSLRRLAGPTDTQYF | TRBJ2-3 | TRBV11-2 | many
CATSREVESSYEQYF | TRBJ2-7 | TRBV15 | once
CASSLTDRGDGYTF | TRBJ1-2 | TRBV7-3 | many
CASSEQETQYF | TRBJ2-5 | TRBV6-1 | many
CASSPSWTESYEQFF | TRBJ2-1 | TRBV5-4 | -
CATSDRTGNGNEQFF | TRBJ2-1 | TRBV24-1 | many
CAWTGTPIRAGANVLTF | TRBJ2-6 | TRBV30 | many
CASSLRMNDYETQYF | TRBJ2-5 | TRBV7-9 | few
CASSLAGTYNEQFF | TRBJ2-1 | TRBV5-1 | many
CATVPSTTNEKLFF | TRBJ1-4 | TRBV10-1 | -
CASSLGGLAGGDEQYF | TRBJ2-7 | TRBV11-1 | few
CASSDRLAGGGDEQFF | TRBJ2-1 | TRBV9 | -
CASSLYGSNQPQHF | TRBJ1-5 | TRBV27 | few
CASSEYGQETQYF | TRBJ2-5 | TRBV25-1 | -
CASSISSGYEQYF | TRBJ2-7 | TRBV19 | -
CASSPRSVGSYNEQFF | TRBJ2-1 | TRBV11-3 | many
CASSISSKGVETQYF | TRBJ2-5 | TRBV2 | many
CASSAGGTTNEKLFF | TRBJ1-4 | TRBV10-2 | few
CASSLVQGVQYF | TRBJ2-7 | TRBV5-5 | many
CASSKVSAHMYTQYF | TRBJ2-3 | TRBV28 | many
CASSGRGTQYF | TRBJ2-5 | TRBV6-1 | -
CSARDPGQGSGNQPQHF | TRBJ1-5 | TRBV20-1 | many
CASSLDISGNTGELFF | TRBJ2-2 | TRBV7-9 | -
CAWSRGRANTGELFF | TRBJ2-2 | TRBV30 | many
CSARDQAGVSLDEQYF | TRBJ2-7 | TRBV20-1 | few
CASSSLLGRREQFF | TRBJ2-1 | TRBV19 | few
CASSQGRETGDGYTF | TRBJ1-2 | TRBV4-2 | -
CAWQREMTYNEQFF | TRBJ2-1 | TRBV30 | many
CSGKYGPRYFGEQFF | TRBJ2-1 | TRBV20-1 | many